These 20 T cell receptor beta chains were all obtained from the same sample, sequenced in a study of graft-versus-host responses after intestinal transplantation. The repertoire was sequenced with immunoSEQ multiplex PCR; TCRdb's copy has only in-frame clones and lacks some. Of approximately 20,000 clones listed, roughly three quarters were seen once; the top ten hold about 8.8%. Intraepithelial and lamina propria lymphocytes were freed from processed graft tissue. The source was ileum tissue, collected about 21 days after intestinal transplant. Receptors originate from a human patient who received an intestinal transplant, so some T cells may come from the graft donor.

The chain joins TRBV7-9 to TRBJ2-7, with 9 bases lining up with TRBD2. The J segment lost 2 bases and the V segment lost 1 base, leaving 6 bases of the junction unmatched. The CDR3 extends over 16 amino acids. Germline V CDR1 and CDR2: SEHNR, FQNEAQ (reference sequence). The CDR3 nucleotides read TGTGCCAGCAGCTTAGGATATATAGCGGGAGCCTACGAGCAGTACTTC. As protein: CASSLGYIAGAYEQYF.

The V and J genes are TRBV4-2 and TRBJ1-2, with 8 bases identical to TRBD1. The CDR3 sequence is 16 residues long. The V and J ends lost 4 bases and 0 bases, in that order; junction bases with no gene match: 7. CDR1 is LGHNA and CDR2 is YNFKEQ in the germline V gene. CDR3: CASSPEEGQANYGYTF. CDR3 nucleotides: TGTGCCAGCAGCCCCGAAGAGGGACAGGCTAACTATGGCTACACCTTC.

The rearrangement joins TRBV6-4 to TRBJ1-4, with 9 bases that match TRBD1. This CDR3 is 15 amino acids long. The trim removed 4 bases at V and 5 bases at J, leaving 5 bases unmatched. CDR1 and CDR2 from the germline V gene are MRHNA and SNTAGT. The CDR3: CASSVGTGGNEKLFF. DNA for the CDR3: TGTGCCAGCAGTGTCGGTACAGGGGGCAATGAAAAACTGTTTTTT.

This sequence joins TRBV4-3 and TRBJ1-1, with D unresolved. Germline CDR1 and CDR2: LGHNA and YSLEER. V lost 2 bases and J lost 3, with 19 bases in between. CDR3 length: 17 amino acids. The CDR3 spells CASSQSRGFVVDTEAFF. The CDR3 coding sequence is TGCGCCAGCAGCCAATCGAGAGGGTTTGTAGTAGACACTGAAGCTTTCTTT.

V gene TRBV5-1 combines with J gene TRBJ2-7; 7 bases align to TRBD1. CDR1 is SGHRS, CDR2 YFSETQ, per germline. This CDR3 spans 20 amino acids. Losses at the gene ends were 2 bases for V and 3 bases for J; bases not matched to a gene: 23. The CDR3 reads CASSFPEGTVLLERLYEQYF. The CDR3 region has the DNA TGCGCCAGCAGCTTTCCGGAAGGGACAGTCCTCTTGGAGCGGCTCTACGAGCAGTACTTC.

The chain has TRBV27 and TRBJ1-5, with no clear D. CDR1 and CDR2 (germline): MNHEY, SMNVEV (reference sequence). The CDR3 consists of 13 residues. Trimming removed 6 bases from V and 6 bases from J, with 12 bases in between. CDR3 sequence reads: CASSDKVGQPQHF. DNA of the CDR3: TGTGCCAGCAGCGACAAAGTGGGTCAGCCCCAGCATTTT.

The rearrangement uses TRBV12-5 and TRBJ2-4, with D maybe TRBD1 (5 bases). The ends were cut back, 0 bases at V and 1 base at J, with 10 bases in the middle. Germline CDR1 and CDR2: LGHNT and FRNRAP. CDR3 length: 16 residues. Here the CDR3 reads CASGLVWGRAKNIQYF. CDR3 bases: TGTGCTAGTGGTTTGGTATGGGGCAGGGCCAAAAACATTCAGTACTTC.

In its sample, this clone was seen once. In DNA form, the CDR3 reads TGTGCCAGCAGTTACTCGGGCAGGACAGATCAGCCCCAGCATTTT. It yields the protein CASSYSGRTDQPQHF. V and J are TRBV6-5 and TRBJ1-5, with D possibly TRBD1 on 6 matching bases. The CDR3 contains 15 residues. Germline-derived CDR1 and CDR2 are MNHEY and SVGAGI. Trimming left V 0 bases short and J 5 bases short, with 11 bases between.

The J gene is TRBJ2-3, the V gene TRBV4-1, with TRBD2 matching 10 bases. The V gene end was trimmed by 0 bases and the J gene end by 6 bases; junction bases not matched to a gene: 12. Germline V gene data show CDR1 as MGHRA and CDR2 as YSYEKL. The CDR3 runs 18 residues. CDR3 sequence (DNA): TGCGCCAGCAGCCAAGAGGATTTCGGTCTAGCGGGGGCGGATACGCAGTATTTT. Its protein is CASSQEDFGLAGADTQYF.

This clone was observed a few times. The chain joins TRBV4-2 to TRBJ2-3; 7 nucleotides align to TRBD2. Germline CDR1 LGHNA, CDR2 YNFKEQ. The CDR3 runs to 18 residues. The trim removed 0 bases at V and 4 bases at J, leaving 13 bases unmatched. CDR3 amino acids: CASSQDLGPGGLPDTQYF. The CDR3 bases are TGTGCCAGCAGCCAAGACCTGGGTCCGGGGGGTCTCCCAGATACGCAGTATTTT.

The rearrangement uses TRBV2 and TRBJ2-4, with 7 bases that match TRBD1. V lost 4 bases and J lost 0; bases outside the gene matches: 12. Germline CDR1 is SNHLY and CDR2 is FYNNEI. The CDR3 sequence is 18 residues long. The CDR3 nucleotides are TGTGCCAGCAGTGTTAGCGTCCAGGGACAGTTAGCCAAAAACATTCAGTACTTC. It translates to CASSVSVQGQLAKNIQYF.

Concerning this clone: The junction departs from the called germline gene at one end, perhaps through a read error. In DNA, the CDR3 is TGTGCCAGCAGCTTAGACCGGGACAGGAGTTTC. It yields the protein CASSLDRDRSF. The chain couples TRBV7-9 to TRBJ1-2, with TRBD1 identical over 8 bases. The CDR3 extends over 11 amino acids. Germline V gives CDR1 SEHNR, CDR2 FQNEAQ (reference sequence).

V usage is TRBV28 and J usage is TRBJ1-3; the match to TRBD1 covers 8 bases. Germline V gives CDR1 MDHEN, CDR2 SYDVKM. The trim removed 5 bases at V and 2 bases at J, leaving 11 bases unmatched. The CDR3 consists of 17 residues. The CDR3 DNA reads TGTGCCAGCAGTGCCACCCCAGGGGGCTTCACTGGAAACACCATATATTTT. It yields the protein CASSATPGGFTGNTIYF.

The chain is built from TRBV4-1 and TRBJ2-1; 13 bases agree with TRBD2. Trimming at V came to 3 bases and at J to 2 bases, leaving 4 bases not matched to a gene. The CDR3 covers 17 residues. Per the germline V gene, CDR1 is MGHRA and CDR2 is YSYEKL. CDR3 loop: CASSQGLAGIAYNEQFF. For the CDR3, the DNA is TGCGCCAGCAGCCAGGGACTAGCGGGGATTGCCTACAATGAGCAGTTCTTC.

The rearrangement links TRBV2 to TRBJ1-5; D remains ambiguous. Deletions cut 6 bases from V and 4 bases from J, with 19 bases between. The germline gives CDR1 SNHLY, CDR2 FYNNEI. There are 16 residues in the CDR3. CDR3 DNA: TGTGCCAGCAGCAGTTGCGCCCGGGTTGGGAATCAGCCCCAGCATTTT. This sequence encodes CASSSCARVGNQPQHF.

This sequence joins TRBV7-2 and TRBJ2-5; D is possibly TRBD2 (6 bases). V was shortened by 1 base and J by 1 base, with 10 bases between the two germline ends. Germline V lookup: CDR1 SGHTA, CDR2 FQGNSA. This CDR3 is built from 15 residues. The CDR3 is CASSLGLAVQETQYF. The CDR3 nucleotides read TGTGCCAGCAGCTTAGGATTAGCGGTCCAAGAGACCCAGTACTTC.

The chain carries TRBV19 and TRBJ2-1; D may be TRBD1 (6 bases). CDR3 length: 15 residues. V was trimmed by 8 bases and J by 2 bases, leaving 16 bases between them. In germline, CDR1 is LNHDA, CDR2 SQIVND (reference sequence). DNA for the CDR3: TGTGCCAGTCGTCCAGGGGTAGGGACCTACAATGAGCAGTTCTTC. This codes for CASRPGVGTYNEQFF.

This chain uses TRBV10-2 with TRBJ2-1, with D perhaps matching TRBD2 (6 bases). The ends were cut back, 0 bases at V and 7 bases at J, with 10 bases in the middle. The CDR3 is 14 amino acids. Germline loops: CDR1 WSHSY, CDR2 SAAADI. CDR3 sequence (DNA): TGCGCCAGCAGTGAGTCAGAGGGAGGAAATGAGCAGTTCTTC. This gives the protein CASSESEGGNEQFF.

This clone was counted only a few times. The rearrangement links TRBV9 to TRBJ2-7; D perhaps matches TRBD1 (6 bases). The V and J ends lost 2 bases and 2 bases respectively, with 17 bases between them. Looked up from germline, CDR1 is SGDLS and CDR2 is YYNGEE. The CDR3 is 16 amino acids. CDR3 DNA: TGTGCCAGCAGCGTTCCCAAGGACAGTTTAGCCTACGAGCAGTACTTC. Protein product: CASSVPKDSLAYEQYF.

This chain connects TRBV28 to TRBJ2-7, with D possibly TRBD1 on 6 matching bases. The CDR3 consists of 14 residues. V was shortened by 0 bases and J by 3 bases, with 9 bases between the two germline ends. Per germline, CDR1 MDHEN and CDR2 SYDVKM. The CDR3 DNA is TGTGCCAGCAGTTTATGGGACAGTGACTACGAGCAGTACTTC. Translation: CASSLWDSDYEQYF.